What follows are 2 T cell receptor beta chains derived from one specimen sequenced in a study of Ad26.COV2.S vaccination and SARS-CoV-2 variants. Treatment given: roughly 19 received Ad26.COV2.S at low or high dose, single or two shots; about five received placebo; per-sample allocation not given. Collection of the samples took place on day 63 after the first injection of vaccine or placebo. The assay was immunoSEQ multiplex PCR, and TCRdb's table has in-frame clones only and misses some. This table holds fewer than 500,000 clones, about 88% found once. The material sequenced was peripheral blood, taken in a trial of Ad26.COV2.S vaccine versus placebo. The receptors were sampled from a person aged 18 to 59 who received the Ad26.COV2.S COVID-19 vaccine or a placebo.

The chain uses TRBV6-2 or TRBV6-3 and TRBJ1-1, with TRBD1 matching 12 bases. This CDR3 spans 15 amino acids. V gave up 4 bases and J gave up 4 bases; unmatched junction bases: 4. Per the germline V gene, CDR1 is MNHEY and CDR2 is SVGEGT. The CDR3: CASSSGTGGGTEAFF. DNA for the CDR3: TGTGCCAGCAGTTCCGGGACAGGGGGCGGCACTGAAGCTTTCTTT.

This clone was detected only a few times. The chain has TRBV5-6 and TRBJ1-2; 12 bases align to TRBD1. V lost 4 bases and J lost 7; bases outside the gene matches: 5. The CDR3 is 14 residues long. The germline V gene has CDR1 SGHDT and CDR2 YYEEEE. CDR3 DNA sequence: TGTGCCAGCAGCCAGGGACAGGGGGCGGGTGGCTACACCTTC. As protein: CASSQGQGAGGYTF.